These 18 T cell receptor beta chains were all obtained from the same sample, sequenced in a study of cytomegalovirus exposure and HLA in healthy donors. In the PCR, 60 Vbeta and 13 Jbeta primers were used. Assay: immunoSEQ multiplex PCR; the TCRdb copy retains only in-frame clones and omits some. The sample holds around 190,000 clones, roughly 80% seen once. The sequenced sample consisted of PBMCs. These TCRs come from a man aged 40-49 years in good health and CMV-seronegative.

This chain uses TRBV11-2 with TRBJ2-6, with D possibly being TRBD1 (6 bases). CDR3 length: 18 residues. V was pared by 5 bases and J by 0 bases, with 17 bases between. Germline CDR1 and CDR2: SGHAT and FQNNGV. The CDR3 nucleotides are TGTGCCAGCAGCAAAGGACAGAAAGTTTTCTCTGGGGCCAACGTCCTGACTTTC. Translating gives CASSKGQKVFSGANVLTF.

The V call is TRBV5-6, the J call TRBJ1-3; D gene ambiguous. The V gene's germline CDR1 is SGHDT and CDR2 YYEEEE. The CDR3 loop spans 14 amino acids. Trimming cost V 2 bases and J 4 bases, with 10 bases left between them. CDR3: CASSFATLGNTIYF. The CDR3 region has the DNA TGTGCCAGCAGCTTTGCTACGCTCGGAAACACCATATATTTT. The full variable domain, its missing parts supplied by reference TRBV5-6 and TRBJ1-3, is DAGVTQSPTHLIKTRGQQVTLRCSPKSGHDTVSWYQQALGQGPQFIFQYYEEEERQRGNFPDRFSGHQFPNYSSELNVNALLLGDSALYLCASSFATLGNTIYFGEGSWLTVV.

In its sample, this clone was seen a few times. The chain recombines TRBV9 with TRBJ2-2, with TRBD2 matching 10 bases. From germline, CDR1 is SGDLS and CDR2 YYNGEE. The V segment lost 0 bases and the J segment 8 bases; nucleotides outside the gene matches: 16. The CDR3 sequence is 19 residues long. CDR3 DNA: TGTGCCAGCAGCGTAGTTAGCAGGTGGGTAGCGGGGGGATCGGGGGAGCTGTTTTTT. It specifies CASSVVSRWVAGGSGELFF. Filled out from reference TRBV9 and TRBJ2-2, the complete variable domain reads DSGVTQTPKHLITATGQRVTLRCSPRSGDLSVYWYQQSLDQGLQFLIQYYNGEERAKGNILERFSAQQFPDLHSELNLSSLELGDSALYFCASSVVSRWVAGGSGELFFGEGSRLTVL.

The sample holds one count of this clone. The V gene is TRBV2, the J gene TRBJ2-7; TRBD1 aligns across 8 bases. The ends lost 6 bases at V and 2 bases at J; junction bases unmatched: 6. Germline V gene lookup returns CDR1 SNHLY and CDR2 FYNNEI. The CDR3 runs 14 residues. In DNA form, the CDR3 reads TGTGCCAGCAGAAAGGGACAGGCAACCTACGAGCAGTACTTC. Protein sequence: CASRKGQATYEQYF.

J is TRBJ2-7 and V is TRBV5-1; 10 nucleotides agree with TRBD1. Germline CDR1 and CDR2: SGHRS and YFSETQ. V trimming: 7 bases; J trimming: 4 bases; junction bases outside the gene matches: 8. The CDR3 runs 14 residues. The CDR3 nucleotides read TGCGCCAGCCGCCTTCCGGGACAGGGGTACGAGCAGTACTTC. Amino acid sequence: CASRLPGQGYEQYF.

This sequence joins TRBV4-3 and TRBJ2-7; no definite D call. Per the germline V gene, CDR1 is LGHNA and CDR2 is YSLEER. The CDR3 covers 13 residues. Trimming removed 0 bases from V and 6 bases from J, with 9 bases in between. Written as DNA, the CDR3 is TGCGCCAGCAGCCAAGAGGTACAGTTCGAGCAGTACTTC. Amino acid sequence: CASSQEVQFEQYF.

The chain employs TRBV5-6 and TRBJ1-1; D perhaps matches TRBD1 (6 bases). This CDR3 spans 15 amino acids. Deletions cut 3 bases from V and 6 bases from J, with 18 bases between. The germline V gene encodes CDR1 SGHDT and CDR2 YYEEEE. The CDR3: CASSYNPGGASEAFF. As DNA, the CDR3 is TGTGCCAGCAGCTACAACCCGGGGGGCGCTTCTGAAGCTTTCTTT.

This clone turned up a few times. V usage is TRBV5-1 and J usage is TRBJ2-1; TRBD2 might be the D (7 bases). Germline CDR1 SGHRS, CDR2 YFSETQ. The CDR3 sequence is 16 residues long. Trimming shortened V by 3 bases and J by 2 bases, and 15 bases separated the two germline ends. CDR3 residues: CASSSTGGSTYNEQFF. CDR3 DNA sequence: TGCGCCAGCAGCTCGACGGGGGGCTCGACCTACAATGAGCAGTTCTTC.

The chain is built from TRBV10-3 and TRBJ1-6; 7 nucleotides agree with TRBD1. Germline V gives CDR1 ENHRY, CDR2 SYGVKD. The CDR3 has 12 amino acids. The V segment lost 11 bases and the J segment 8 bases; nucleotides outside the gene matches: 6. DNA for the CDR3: TGTGCCGGCGGGACAGAGGATTCACCCCTCCACTTT. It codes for CAGGTEDSPLHF.

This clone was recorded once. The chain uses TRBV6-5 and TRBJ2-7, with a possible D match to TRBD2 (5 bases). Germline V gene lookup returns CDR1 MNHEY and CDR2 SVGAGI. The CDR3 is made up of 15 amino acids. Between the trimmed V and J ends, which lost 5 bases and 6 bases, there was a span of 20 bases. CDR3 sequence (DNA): TGTGCCAGCAGTCTAATTAGCGCTCCCCTGGGCGAGCAGTACTTC. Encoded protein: CASSLISAPLGEQYF.

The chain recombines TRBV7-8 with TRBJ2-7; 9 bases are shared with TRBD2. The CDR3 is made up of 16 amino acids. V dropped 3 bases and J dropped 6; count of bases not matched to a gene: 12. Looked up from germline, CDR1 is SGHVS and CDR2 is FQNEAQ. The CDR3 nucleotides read TGTGCCAGCAGCTTGTCATTAGGCGGGAGGGCAGGCGAGCAGTACTTC. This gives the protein CASSLSLGGRAGEQYF.

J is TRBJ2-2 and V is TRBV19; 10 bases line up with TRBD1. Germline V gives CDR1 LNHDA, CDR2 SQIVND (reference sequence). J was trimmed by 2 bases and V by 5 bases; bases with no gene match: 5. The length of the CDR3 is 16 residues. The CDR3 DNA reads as TGTGCCAGTAGTGAGAGACAGGGGGCTAACACCGGGGAGCTGTTTTTT. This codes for CASSERQGANTGELFF.

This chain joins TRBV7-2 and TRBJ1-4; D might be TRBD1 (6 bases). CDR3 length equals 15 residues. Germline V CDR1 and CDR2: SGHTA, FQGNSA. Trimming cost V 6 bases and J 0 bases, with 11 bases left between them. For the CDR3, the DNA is TGTGCCAGCAGTCGACAGGTTGCAACTAATGAAAAACTGTTTTTT. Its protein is CASSRQVATNEKLFF.

The CDR3 region has the DNA TGTGCCAGCTCCCGCGACAGGAACTCCTACGAGCAGTACTTC. It translates to CASSRDRNSYEQYF. The chain combines TRBV18 with TRBJ2-7; TRBD1 might be the D (6 bases). Germline CDR1 and CDR2: KGHSH and LQKENI. There are 14 residues in the CDR3. Deletions cut 6 bases from V and 0 bases from J, with 12 bases between.

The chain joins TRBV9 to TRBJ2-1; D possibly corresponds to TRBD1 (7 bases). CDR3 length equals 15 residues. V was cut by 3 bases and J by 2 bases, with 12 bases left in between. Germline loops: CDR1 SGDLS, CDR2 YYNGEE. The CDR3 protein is CASSAEGTAYNEQFF. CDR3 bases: TGTGCCAGCAGCGCGGAGGGGACAGCCTACAATGAGCAGTTCTTC.

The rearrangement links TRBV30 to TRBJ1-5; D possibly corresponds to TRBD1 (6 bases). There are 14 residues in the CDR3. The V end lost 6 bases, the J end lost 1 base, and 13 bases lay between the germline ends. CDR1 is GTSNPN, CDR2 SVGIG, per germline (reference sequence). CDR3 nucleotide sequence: TGTGCCTGTGACCGGGACACAAGCAATCAGCCCCAGCATTTT. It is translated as CACDRDTSNQPQHF.

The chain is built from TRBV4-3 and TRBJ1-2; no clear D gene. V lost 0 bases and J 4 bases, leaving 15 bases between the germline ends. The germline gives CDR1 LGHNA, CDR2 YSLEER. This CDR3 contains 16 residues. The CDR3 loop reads CASSQDWGVPGYGYTF. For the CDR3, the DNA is TGCGCCAGCAGCCAAGATTGGGGAGTACCCGGCTATGGCTACACCTTC.

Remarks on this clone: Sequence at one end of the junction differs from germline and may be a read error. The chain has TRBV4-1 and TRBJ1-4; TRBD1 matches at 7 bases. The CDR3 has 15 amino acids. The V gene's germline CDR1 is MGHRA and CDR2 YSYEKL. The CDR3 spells CASSQAGTAKEKLFF. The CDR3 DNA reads TGCGCCAGCAGCCAGGCCGGGACAGCTAAAGAAAAACTGTTTTTT.